The next 24 T cell receptor beta chains were all read from a single sample in a study of T cell responses to AZD1222 COVID-19 vaccine. Assay used: immunoSEQ multiplex PCR; TCRdb lists only in-frame clones, some missing. The top ten clones hold 4.3% of a sample with about 160,000 clones, roughly 90% of them seen once. Sequenced material: peripheral blood, taken 28 days after the second AZD1222 dose. These receptors came from an adult who received the AZD1222 COVID-19 vaccine.

This clone was counted a single time. The V call is TRBV23-1, the J call TRBJ2-7; D gene uncertain. TRBV23-1 is an open reading frame, and its role is uncertain. CDR3 length equals 16 residues. V lost 0 bases and J 6 bases, leaving 18 bases between the germline ends. CDR3 DNA sequence: TGCGCCAGCAGTCAATCCCGTGACCAAAAGAGCTCCGAGCAGTACTTC. Encoded protein: CASSQSRDQKSSEQYF.

The chain employs TRBV7-8 and TRBJ2-1; TRBD2 matches at 11 bases. The CDR3 has 16 amino acids. Germline loops: CDR1 SGHVS, CDR2 FQNEAQ. The ends lost 1 base at V and 6 bases at J; junction bases unmatched: 5. CDR3 in DNA: TGTGCCAGCAGCTTAGGACGACTAGCGGGGATCAATGAGCAGTTCTTC. Residues: CASSLGRLAGINEQFF.

The V gene is TRBV7-9, the J gene TRBJ1-1, with a weak D call TRBD1 (5 bases). The CDR3 contains 14 residues. The V gene lost 8 bases and the J gene lost 1 base, with 14 bases spanning the gap. Per the germline V gene, CDR1 is SEHNR and CDR2 is FQNEAQ (reference sequence). CDR3 loop: CASPSGPGNTEAFF. CDR3 nucleotides: TGTGCCAGCCCTTCGGGACCGGGGAACACTGAAGCTTTCTTT.

The rearrangement uses TRBV6-6 and TRBJ2-7; the match to TRBD1 covers 8 bases. Germline loops: CDR1 MNHNY, CDR2 SVGAGI (reference sequence). Losses at the gene ends were 6 bases for V and 3 bases for J; bases not matched to a gene: 1. The CDR3 length is 12 residues. The CDR3: CASSTGGYEQYF. CDR3 DNA: TGTGCCAGCAGCACAGGGGGCTACGAGCAGTACTTC.

The V call is TRBV7-3, the J call TRBJ2-4; D gene unclear. Per the germline V gene, CDR1 is SGHTA and CDR2 is FQGTGA. V was pared by 3 bases and J by 4 bases, with 16 bases between. This CDR3 is built from 16 residues. The CDR3 DNA reads as TGTGCCAGCAGCTTTAGCACCCCTGGACCAAAAAACATTCAGTACTTC. It specifies CASSFSTPGPKNIQYF.

The chain links TRBV3-1 (or the pseudogene TRBV3-2) to TRBJ2-3; 9 bases are a match to TRBD1. After removal of 0 bases from V and 2 bases from J, the junction contained 9 bases not matched to a gene. This CDR3 contains 18 residues. CDR1 is LGHDT, CDR2 YNNKEL, per germline (reference sequence). CDR3 DNA: TGTGCCAGCAGCCAAGAATCTTCCGGGACAGGGATCACAGATACGCAGTATTTT. This translates into CASSQESSGTGITDTQYF.

The chain is built from TRBV7-2 and TRBJ2-5, with D possibly called TRBD1 or TRBD2 (5 bases each). V lost 1 base to trimming and J lost 5 bases, with 8 bases between them. This CDR3 is built from 13 residues. CDR1 is SGHTA and CDR2 is FQGNSA in the germline V gene. The CDR3 protein is CASSLDWGETQYF. The DNA of the CDR3 is TGTGCCAGCAGCTTAGATTGGGGGGAGACCCAGTACTTC.

The V call is TRBV19, the J call TRBJ1-2, with 9 nucleotides matching TRBD1. Per the germline V gene, CDR1 is LNHDA and CDR2 is SQIVND (reference sequence). The CDR3 consists of 13 residues. The ends lost 5 bases at V and 8 bases at J; junction bases unmatched: 6. The CDR3, as DNA: TGTGCCAGTAGTCCCACGGACAGGGGCGGCTACACCTTC. Its translation: CASSPTDRGGYTF.

The chain uses TRBV27 and TRBJ2-7, with 8 bases lining up with TRBD1. CDR1 and CDR2 (germline): MNHEY, SMNVEV (reference sequence). The CDR3 has 16 residues. With V trimmed by 5 bases and J by 4 bases, 13 bases remained unmatched. Written as DNA, the CDR3 is TGTGCCAGCAGTCCCCAGAGGGCAGGGGGCGGGTACGAGCAGTACTTC. It yields the protein CASSPQRAGGGYEQYF.

The chain couples TRBV6-5 to TRBJ2-5, with 10 bases matching TRBD1. Germline trimming cut 0 bases from V and 5 bases from J; bases unmatched to any gene: 6. CDR3 length: 16 residues. Germline V gene sequence: CDR1 MNHEY, CDR2 SVGAGI. The CDR3 region is CASSYSGTGAEETQYF. As DNA, the CDR3 is TGTGCCAGCAGTTACTCGGGGACAGGGGCCGAGGAGACCCAGTACTTC.

To note about this clone: One junction end disagrees with the germline gene, perhaps due to a read error. The V call is TRBV5-4, the J call TRBJ1-2; D gene unclear. CDR3 length equals 12 residues. The germline CDR1 and CDR2 sequences are SGHNT and YYREEE (reference sequence). CDR3: CASSLLAETSLF. CDR3 coding DNA: TGTGCCAGCAGCTTGCTGGCAGAGACCTCTCTCTTC.

This chain uses TRBV5-1 with TRBJ1-1, with D tentatively TRBD1 (5 bases). The V and J ends lost 3 bases and 4 bases respectively, with 10 bases between them. This CDR3 is 13 amino acids long. CDR1 is SGHRS, CDR2 YFSETQ, per germline. The CDR3 DNA sequence: TGCGCCAGCAGCTGGGGCCAAAGCACTGAAGCTTTCTTT. Translated, it gives CASSWGQSTEAFF.

This clone showed up just a few times. The gene calls are TRBV12-3 or TRBV12-4 and TRBJ2-5; no firm D call. V lost 7 bases, J lost 10 bases, and 13 bases lay in between. There are 11 residues in the CDR3. The CDR3 DNA sequence: TGTGCCAGCACCCGACCCGGAATCCAGTACTTC. Protein product: CASTRPGIQYF.

The chain combines TRBV30 with TRBJ1-1; D might be TRBD1 (6 bases). The CDR3 has 16 residues. Germline V gene sequence: CDR1 GTSNPN, CDR2 SVGIG (reference sequence). V was cut by 4 bases and J by 0 bases, with 18 bases left in between. CDR3 sequence (DNA): TGTGCCTGGAATGGTTGGGACACTTCAATGAACACTGAAGCTTTCTTT. It yields the protein CAWNGWDTSMNTEAFF. The full variable domain, completed using reference TRBV30 and TRBJ1-1, is SQTIHQWPATLVQPVGSPLSLECTVEGTSNPNLYWYRQAAGRGLQLLFYSVGIGQISSEVPQNLSASRPQDRQFILSSKKLLLSDSGFYLCAWNGWDTSMNTEAFFGQGTRLTVV.

This clone was observed a few times. CDR3 residues: CASSLAPGLGRETQYF. CDR3 DNA sequence: TGTGCCAGCAGCTTGGCCCCGGGACTAGGAAGGGAGACCCAGTACTTC. The chain is built from TRBV5-4 and TRBJ2-5; 8 bases map to TRBD2. This CDR3 region has 16 residues. Germline V gives CDR1 SGHNT, CDR2 YYREEE (reference sequence). V shed 0 bases, J shed 5 bases, and the junction held 9 bases outside the gene matches.

This chain uses TRBV13 with TRBJ1-1; D is unclear. The V end lost 2 bases, the J end lost 5 bases, and 3 bases lay between the germline ends. The CDR3 totals 11 residues. CDR1 is PRHDT, CDR2 FYEKMQ, per germline (reference sequence). CDR3 nucleotides: TGTGCCAGCAGCTTACAGACTGAAGCTTTCTTT. Amino acid sequence: CASSLQTEAFF.

Remarks on this clone: Other DNA sequences in the sample encode the same CDR3. CDR3 in amino acids: CASSLSTDTQYF. For the CDR3, the DNA is TGTGCCAGCAGCTTAAGCACAGATACGCAGTATTTT. The V and J genes are TRBV11-2 and TRBJ2-3; no clear D gene. The CDR3 extends over 12 amino acids. Germline V gene lookup returns CDR1 SGHAT and CDR2 FQNNGV. The V and J ends lost 2 bases and 0 bases respectively, with 0 bases between them.

The chain carries TRBV29-1 and TRBJ2-2; a possible D gene is TRBD2 (6 bases). The germline CDR1 and CDR2 sequences are SQVTM and ANQGSEA. The CDR3 has 15 residues. Trimming cost V 5 bases and J 6 bases, with 19 bases left between them. The CDR3 loop is CSVRGTGSIAGELFF. The CDR3 DNA is TGCAGCGTTCGGGGGACTGGGAGTATAGCCGGGGAGCTGTTTTTT.

The V call is TRBV7-8, the J call TRBJ2-7, with 9 positions matching TRBD1. This CDR3 region has 14 residues. The trim removed 5 bases at V and 2 bases at J, leaving 4 bases unmatched. Germline V lookup: CDR1 SGHVS, CDR2 FQNEAQ. This CDR3 reads CASSEGQGPYEQYF. Written as DNA, the CDR3 is TGTGCCAGCAGCGAGGGACAGGGTCCCTACGAGCAGTACTTC.

A single count supports this clone. The V call is TRBV5-1, the J call TRBJ1-2; the match to TRBD1 covers 9 bases. CDR3 length: 16 residues. V lost 7 bases, J lost 0 bases, and 10 bases stayed unmatched. Germline lookup yields CDR1 SGHRS and CDR2 YFSETQ. The CDR3 region is CASGTGTGRANYGYTF. For the CDR3, the DNA is TGCGCCAGCGGGACCGGGACAGGGAGGGCTAACTATGGCTACACCTTC.

The rearrangement uses TRBV2 and TRBJ2-1, with D perhaps matching TRBD1 or TRBD2 (6 bases each). V was cut by 6 bases and J by 14 bases, with 23 bases left in between. This CDR3 spans 14 amino acids. Germline V gene data show CDR1 as SNHLY and CDR2 as FYNNEI. CDR3 in amino acids: CASRGGGETIEKFF. The DNA of the CDR3 is TGTGCCAGCAGGGGGGGCGGGGAAACAATCGAGAAGTTCTTC.

The chain has TRBV9 and TRBJ1-2; TRBD1 matches 7 bases. The CDR3 totals 13 residues. V lost 4 bases, J lost 2 bases, and 2 bases stayed unmatched. The germline gives CDR1 SGDLS, CDR2 YYNGEE. CDR3 nucleotide sequence: TGTGCCAGCAGCAACAGGGGAAACTATGGCTACACCTTC. Translated: CASSNRGNYGYTF. The variable domain in full, completed from reference TRBV9 and TRBJ1-2, reads DSGVTQTPKHLITATGQRVTLRCSPRSGDLSVYWYQQSLDQGLQFLIQYYNGEERAKGNILERFSAQQFPDLHSELNLSSLELGDSALYFCASSNRGNYGYTFGSGTRLTVV.

V and J are TRBV12-5 and TRBJ1-1; no definite D call. Germline V CDR1 and CDR2: LGHNT, FRNRAP. The CDR3 has 12 residues. V was trimmed by 6 bases and J by 7 bases, leaving 12 bases between them. DNA of the CDR3: TGTGCTAGTGGACCGCGTGAGGGTGAAGCTTTCTTT. Translation gives CASGPREGEAFF.

The chain carries TRBV10-1 and TRBJ2-2; D is undetermined. The V end was cut by 2 bases, the J end by 1 base, with 11 bases between. The CDR3 contains 16 residues. Germline CDR1 is WNHNN and CDR2 is SYGVQD (reference sequence). CDR3 sequence: CASSEKFGQNTGELFF. The CDR3 nucleotides are TGCGCCAGCAGTGAGAAGTTCGGGCAGAACACCGGGGAGCTGTTTTTT.